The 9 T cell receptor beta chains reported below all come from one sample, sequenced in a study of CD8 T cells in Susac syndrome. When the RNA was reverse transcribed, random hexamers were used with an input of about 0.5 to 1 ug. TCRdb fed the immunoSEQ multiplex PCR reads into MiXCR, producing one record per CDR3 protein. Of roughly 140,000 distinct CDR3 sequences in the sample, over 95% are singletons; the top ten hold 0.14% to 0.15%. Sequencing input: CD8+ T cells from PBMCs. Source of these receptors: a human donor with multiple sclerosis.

The CDR3 spells CATSDLGQPQHF. The CDR3 nucleotides are TGTGCCACCAGTGATTTGGGTCAGCCCCAGCATTTT. J is TRBJ1-5 and V is TRBV24-1; D is unclear. The V end lost 0 bases, the J end lost 6 bases, and 2 bases lay between the germline ends. CDR1 KGHDR and CDR2 SFDVKD come from the germline V gene. CDR3 size: 12 residues.

CDR3 region: CASSPGQTTDTQYF. In DNA form, the CDR3 reads TGTGCCAGCAGCCCGGGACAGACGACAGATACGCAGTATTTT. The chain has TRBV7-9 and TRBJ2-3; TRBD1 agrees at 7 bases. Germline assignment: CDR1 SEHNR and CDR2 FQNEAQ (reference sequence). The trim removed 5 bases at V and 3 bases at J, leaving 5 bases unmatched. CDR3 length: 14 residues.

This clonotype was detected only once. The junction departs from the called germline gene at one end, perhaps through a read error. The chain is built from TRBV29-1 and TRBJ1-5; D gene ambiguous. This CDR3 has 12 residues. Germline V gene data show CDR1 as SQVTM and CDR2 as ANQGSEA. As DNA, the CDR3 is TGTCCTTCGGCGAGGAGCAATCAGCCCCAGCATTTT. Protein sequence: CPSARSNQPQHF.

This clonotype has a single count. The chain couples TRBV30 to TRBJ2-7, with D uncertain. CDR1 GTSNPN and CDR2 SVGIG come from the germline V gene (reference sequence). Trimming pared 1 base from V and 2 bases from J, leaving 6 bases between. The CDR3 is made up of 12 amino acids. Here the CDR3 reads CAWSGDTYEQYF. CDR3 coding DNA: TGTGCCTGGAGTGGAGATACCTACGAGCAGTACTTC. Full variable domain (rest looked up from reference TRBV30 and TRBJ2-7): SQTIHQWPATLVQPVGSPLSLECTVEGTSNPNLYWYRQAAGRGLQLLFYSVGIGQISSEVPQNLSASRPQDRQFILSSKKLLLSDSGFYLCAWSGDTYEQYFGPGTRLTVT.

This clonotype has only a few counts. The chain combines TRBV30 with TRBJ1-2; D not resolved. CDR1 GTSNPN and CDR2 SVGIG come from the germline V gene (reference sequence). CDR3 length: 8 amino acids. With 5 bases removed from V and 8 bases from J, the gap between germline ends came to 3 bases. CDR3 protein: CAWGGYTF. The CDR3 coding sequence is TGTGCCTGGGGGGGCTACACCTTC. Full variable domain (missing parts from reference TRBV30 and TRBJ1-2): SQTIHQWPATLVQPVGSPLSLECTVEGTSNPNLYWYRQAAGRGLQLLFYSVGIGQISSEVPQNLSASRPQDRQFILSSKKLLLSDSGFYLCAWGGYTFGSGTRLTVV.

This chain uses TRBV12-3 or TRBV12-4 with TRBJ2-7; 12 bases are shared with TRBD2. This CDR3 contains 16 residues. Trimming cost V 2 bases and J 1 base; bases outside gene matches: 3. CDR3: CASSLRLAGASYEQYV. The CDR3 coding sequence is TGTGCCAGCAGTTTAAGACTAGCGGGGGCATCCTACGAGCAGTACGTC.

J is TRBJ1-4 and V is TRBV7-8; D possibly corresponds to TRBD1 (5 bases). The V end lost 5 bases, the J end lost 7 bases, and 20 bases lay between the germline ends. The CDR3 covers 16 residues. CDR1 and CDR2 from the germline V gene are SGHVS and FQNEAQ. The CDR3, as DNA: TGTGCCAGCAGCGCCCAGCCCCCGGGGGAAGGTGAAAAACTGTTTTTT. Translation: CASSAQPPGEGEKLFF.

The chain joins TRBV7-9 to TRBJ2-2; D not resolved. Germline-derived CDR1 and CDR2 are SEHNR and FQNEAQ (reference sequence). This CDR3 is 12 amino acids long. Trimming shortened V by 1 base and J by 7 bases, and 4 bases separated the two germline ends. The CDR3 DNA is TGTGCCAGCAGCTTAGGGCGCGGGGAGCTGTTTTTT. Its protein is CASSLGRGELFF.

The CDR3 loop is CSVRDSNTEAFF. The DNA of the CDR3 is TGCAGCGTTCGAGACAGCAACACTGAAGCTTTCTTT. The J gene is TRBJ1-1, the V gene TRBV29-1, with D possibly being TRBD1 (5 bases). The germline CDR1 and CDR2 sequences are SQVTM and ANQGSEA. Trimming took 5 bases from V and 2 from J, leaving 9 bases between them. The CDR3 runs 12 residues.